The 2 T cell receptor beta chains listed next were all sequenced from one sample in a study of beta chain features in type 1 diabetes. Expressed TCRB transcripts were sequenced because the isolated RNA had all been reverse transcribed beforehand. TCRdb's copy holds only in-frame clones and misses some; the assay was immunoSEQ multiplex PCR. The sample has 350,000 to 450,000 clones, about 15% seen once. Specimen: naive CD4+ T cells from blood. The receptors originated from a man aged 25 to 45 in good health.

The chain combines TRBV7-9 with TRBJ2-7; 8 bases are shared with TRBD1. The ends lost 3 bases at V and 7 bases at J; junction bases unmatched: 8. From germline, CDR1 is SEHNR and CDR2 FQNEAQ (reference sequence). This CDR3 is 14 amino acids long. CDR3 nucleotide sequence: TGTGCCAGCAGCTTGGGACAGGCGCCCTTAGAGCAGTACTTC. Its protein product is CASSLGQAPLEQYF.

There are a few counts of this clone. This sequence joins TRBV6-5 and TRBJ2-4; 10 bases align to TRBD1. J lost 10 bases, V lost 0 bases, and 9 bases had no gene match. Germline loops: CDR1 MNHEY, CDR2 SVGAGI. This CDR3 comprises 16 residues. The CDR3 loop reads CASSYSPRTGGYIQYF. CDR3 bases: TGTGCCAGCAGTTACTCGCCCCGGACAGGGGGGTATATTCAGTACTTC.